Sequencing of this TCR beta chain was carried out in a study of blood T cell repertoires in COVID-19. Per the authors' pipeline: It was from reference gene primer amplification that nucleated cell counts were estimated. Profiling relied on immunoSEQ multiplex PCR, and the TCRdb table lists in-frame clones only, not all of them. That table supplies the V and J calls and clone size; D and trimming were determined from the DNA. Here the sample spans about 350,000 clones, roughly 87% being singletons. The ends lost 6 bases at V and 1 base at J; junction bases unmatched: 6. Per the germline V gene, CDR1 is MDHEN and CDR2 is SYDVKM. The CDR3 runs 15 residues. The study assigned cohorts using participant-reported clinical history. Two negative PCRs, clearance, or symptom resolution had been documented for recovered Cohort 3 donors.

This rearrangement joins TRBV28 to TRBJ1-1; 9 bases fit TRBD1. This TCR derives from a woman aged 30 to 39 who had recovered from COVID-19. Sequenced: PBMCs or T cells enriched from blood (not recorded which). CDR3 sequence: CASRKPTGGNTEAFF. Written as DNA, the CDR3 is TGTGCCAGCAGGAAACCGACAGGGGGGAACACTGAAGCTTTCTTT.